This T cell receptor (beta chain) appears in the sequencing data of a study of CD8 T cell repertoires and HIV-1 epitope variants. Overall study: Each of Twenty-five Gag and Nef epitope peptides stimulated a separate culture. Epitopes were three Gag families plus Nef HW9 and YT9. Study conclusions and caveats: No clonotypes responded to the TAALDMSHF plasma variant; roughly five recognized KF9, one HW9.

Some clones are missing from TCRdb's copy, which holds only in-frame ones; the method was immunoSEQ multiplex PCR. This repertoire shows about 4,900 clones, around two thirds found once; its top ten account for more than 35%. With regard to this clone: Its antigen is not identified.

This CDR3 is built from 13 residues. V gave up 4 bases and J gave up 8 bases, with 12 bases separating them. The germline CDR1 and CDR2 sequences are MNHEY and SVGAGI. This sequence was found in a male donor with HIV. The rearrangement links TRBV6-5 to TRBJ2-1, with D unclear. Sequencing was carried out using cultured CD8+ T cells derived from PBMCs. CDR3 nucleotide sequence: TGTGCCAGCAGTTCGGTTATTGTCCATGAGCAGTTCTTC. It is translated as CASSSVIVHEQFF.